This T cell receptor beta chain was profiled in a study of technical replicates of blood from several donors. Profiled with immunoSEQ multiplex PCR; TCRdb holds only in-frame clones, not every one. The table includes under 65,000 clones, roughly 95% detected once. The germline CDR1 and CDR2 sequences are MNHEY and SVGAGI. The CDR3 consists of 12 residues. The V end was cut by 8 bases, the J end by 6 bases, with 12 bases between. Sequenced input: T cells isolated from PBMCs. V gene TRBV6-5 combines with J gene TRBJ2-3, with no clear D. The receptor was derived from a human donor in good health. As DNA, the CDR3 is TGTGCCAGCTCGTTCGGTAGCGATACGCAGTATTTT. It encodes CASSFGSDTQYF.